One sample yielded the 22 T cell receptor beta chains listed below, sequenced in a study of blood T cells in healthy people across ages. With a J-beta primer mix and a sample-barcoded 5' primer, a second PCR ran roughly 6 to 12 cycles. MiXCR was run by TCRdb on the 5' RACE reads, yielding one entry per CDR3 protein. Of more than 650,000 distinct CDR3 sequences listed, 20% to 25% are singletons. The specimen was blood. These receptors all come from an older man in good health.

This clonotype has ten or more counts. The chain couples TRBV20-1 to TRBJ2-1, with 8 bases aligning to TRBD1. J was trimmed by 5 bases and V by 2 bases; bases with no gene match: 11. The CDR3 runs 16 residues. Per germline, CDR1 DFQATT and CDR2 SNEGSKA (reference sequence). The CDR3 DNA reads as TGCAGTGCTAGACGTCTGCAGGGGGCCGCACACAATGAGCAGTTCTTC. Its translation is CSARRLQGAAHNEQFF.

This clonotype was counted between two and nine times. The J gene is TRBJ1-1, the V gene TRBV12-3 or TRBV12-4; D remains ambiguous. There are 13 residues in the CDR3. V shed 5 bases and J shed 8 bases, with 15 bases lying between them. CDR3 in DNA: TGTGCCAGCAGTACTCCTAGTGGTATCGAAGCTTTCTTT. This gives the protein CASSTPSGIEAFF.

V gene TRBV5-2 combines with J gene TRBJ1-3; TRBD1, as called in the table, went unchecked against the DNA. TRBV5-2 is a known pseudogene. There are 14 residues in the CDR3. For the CDR3, the DNA is TGTGCCAGCAATAAATCCGGGACCTTGGGCACCATATATTTT. Protein product: CASNKSGTLGTIYF.

V gene TRBV14 combines with J gene TRBJ2-5, with 7 bases aligning to TRBD2. With 3 bases clipped from V and 4 bases from J, the junction kept 11 bases outside the gene matches. The CDR3 runs to 16 residues. Germline-derived CDR1 and CDR2 are SGHDN and FVKESK. As DNA, the CDR3 is TGTGCCAGCAGCCATGGTCTAGGGAGGGGAGGAGAGACCCAGTACTTC. Amino acid sequence: CASSHGLGRGGETQYF. The full variable domain, its missing parts supplied by reference TRBV14 and TRBJ2-5, is EAGVTQFPSHSVIEKGQTVTLRCDPISGHDNLYWYRRVMGKEIKFLLHFVKESKQDESGMPNNRFLAERTGGTYSTLKVQPAELEDSGVYFCASSHGLGRGGETQYFGPGTRLLVL.

This clonotype was counted only a few times. The rearrangement links TRBV12-5 to TRBJ1-1; D is undetermined. CDR1 and CDR2 (germline): LGHNT, FRNRAP. V was pared by 7 bases and J by 2 bases, with 17 bases between. This CDR3 region has 15 residues. CDR3 region: CASAHGDRRNTEAFF. The CDR3 nucleotides read TGTGCTAGTGCCCATGGGGATAGGAGAAACACTGAAGCTTTCTTT.

The genes are TRBV7-9 and TRBJ1-2; 7 bases map to TRBD1. Germline CDR1 is SEHNR and CDR2 is FQNEAQ (reference sequence). The CDR3 is 15 amino acids. V shed 2 bases and J 4 bases; nucleotides not matched to a gene: 7. CDR3 sequence: CASSLSGTAAYGYTF. DNA for the CDR3: TGTGCCAGCAGCTTATCAGGGACAGCAGCCTATGGCTACACCTTC.

The sample holds many counts of this clonotype. The chain carries TRBV20-1 and TRBJ2-7; 8 bases map to TRBD1. V gave up 3 bases and J gave up 3 bases; unmatched junction bases: 4. The CDR3 has 13 residues. Germline values: CDR1 DFQATT, CDR2 SNEGSKA (reference sequence). The CDR3 coding sequence is TGCAGTGCTAGGCCAGGGGGCATCTACGAGCAGTACTTC. Translated: CSARPGGIYEQYF.

The rearrangement links TRBV20-1 to TRBJ2-5, with unresolved D. The closer fit of TRBJ2-7 to the DNA end suggests the J call may be wrong. This CDR3 has 14 amino acids. Looked up from germline, CDR1 is DFQATT and CDR2 is SNEGSKA (reference sequence). This CDR3 is CSARAVQKAYEQYF. The CDR3 DNA sequence: TGCAGTGCTAGGGCCGTGCAGAAGGCCTACGAGCAGTACTTC.

This clonotype came up a few times. V gene TRBV9 combines with J gene TRBJ2-7; unclear D gene. The CDR3 is made up of 15 amino acids. V lost 2 bases and J lost 4, with 16 bases in between. The germline V gene encodes CDR1 SGDLS and CDR2 YYNGEE. This chain's CDR3 is CASSVSAGTTYEQYF. The CDR3 coding sequence is TGTGCCAGCAGCGTGTCGGCCGGAACGACGTACGAGCAGTACTTC.

A few counts support this clonotype. This rearrangement joins TRBV12-3 or TRBV12-4 to TRBJ1-4, with unresolved D. Deletions cut 5 bases from V and 7 bases from J, with 8 bases between. The CDR3 has 12 amino acids. The CDR3 protein is CASSPVREKLFF. The CDR3 region has the DNA TGTGCCAGCAGTCCGGTGCGTGAAAAACTGTTTTTT.

In this sample, this clonotype turned up a few times. The J gene is TRBJ1-2, the V gene TRBV20-1, with unresolved D. V was trimmed by 6 bases and J by 3 bases, leaving 17 bases between them. CDR3 size: 14 residues. Germline V gene lookup returns CDR1 DFQATT and CDR2 SNEGSKA (reference sequence). The CDR3, as DNA: TGCAGTGCCATTAGAAGCCGCGCGGACTATGGCTACACCTTC. It codes for CSAIRSRADYGYTF.

The rearrangement joins TRBV5-5 to TRBJ1-2; D gene uncertain. Germline values: CDR1 SGHKS, CDR2 YYEKEE (reference sequence). The CDR3 runs to 12 residues. Trimming removed 0 bases from V and 8 bases from J, with 8 bases in between. This CDR3 reads CASSLVFAGYTF. Here the CDR3 DNA reads TGTGCCAGCAGCTTGGTTTTTGCGGGCTACACCTTC. The full variable domain, in which reference TRBV5-5 and TRBJ1-2 provide the parts outside the CDR3, is DAGVTQSPTHLIKTRGQQVTLRCSPISGHKSVSWYQQVLGQGPQFIFQYYEKEERGRGNFPDRFSARQFPNYSSELNVNALLLGDSALYLCASSLVFAGYTFGSGTRLTVV.

The chain recombines TRBV18 with TRBJ2-3; tentative D call: TRBD1 (5 bases). This CDR3 spans 15 amino acids. The V end was cut by 3 bases, the J end by 1 base, with 11 bases between. Germline V gene sequence: CDR1 KGHSH, CDR2 LQKENI. The chain's CDR3 is CASSPAGSGTDTQYF. CDR3 coding DNA: TGTGCCAGCTCACCCGCAGGGTCTGGCACAGATACGCAGTATTTT.

This clonotype was detected only once. J is TRBJ2-1 and V is TRBV29-1; 7 bases are shared with TRBD1. The J call is doubtful: the DNA matches TRBJ2-7 better. In germline, CDR1 is SQVTM, CDR2 ANQGSEA. This CDR3 spans 12 amino acids. The CDR3 loop is CSATGFPYEQYV. The CDR3 DNA follows: TGCAGCGCGACAGGGTTCCCCTACGAGCAGTACGTC.

This clonotype was observed a handful of times. This chain uses TRBV12-3 or TRBV12-4 with TRBJ2-3; the match to TRBD1 covers 9 bases. The CDR3 sequence is 15 residues long. Losses at the gene ends were 4 bases for V and 4 bases for J; bases not matched to a gene: 6. As DNA, the CDR3 is TGTGCCAGCAGTTCGACAGGGGGGGTAGCAGATACGCAGTATTTT. It specifies CASSSTGGVADTQYF.

This clonotype was picked up a small number of times. The rearrangement uses TRBV5-1 and TRBJ1-3; no definite D call. Between the trimmed V and J ends, which lost 0 bases and 4 bases, there was a span of 14 bases. CDR1 and CDR2 from the germline V gene are SGHRS and YFSETQ. This CDR3 is 16 amino acids long. The CDR3 loop reads CASSLGVTGTGNTIYF. CDR3 DNA: TGCGCCAGCAGCTTGGGGGTAACCGGTACAGGAAACACCATATATTTT.

The genes are TRBV12-3 or TRBV12-4 and TRBJ1-2; TRBD1 is a possible D gene (6 bases). This CDR3 region has 15 residues. V lost 6 bases, J lost 2 bases, and 16 bases lay in between. CDR3 protein: CASSPGGRINYGYTF. In DNA, the CDR3 is TGTGCCAGCAGCCCGGGGGGGCGGATCAACTATGGCTACACCTTC.

Only a few counts were recorded for this clonotype. V and J are TRBV29-1 and TRBJ2-1; no clear D. Near its end, the DNA agrees better with TRBJ2-5, so the J call may be wrong. Germline CDR1 reads SQVTM; CDR2 reads ANQGSEA. The CDR3 sequence is 11 residues long. The CDR3 is CSVEEAETQYF. CDR3 DNA sequence: TGCAGCGTTGAAGAGGCGGAGACCCAGTACTTC.

This clonotype was recorded a few times. The CDR3 nucleotides read TGTGCCAGCAGTTTACGTAGCACCCGACAGGTCCCTAGCAATCAGCCCCAGCATTTT. Protein sequence: CASSLRSTRQVPSNQPQHF. V gene TRBV27 combines with J gene TRBJ1-5; a possible D gene is TRBD1 (6 bases). Trimming removed 2 bases at V and 0 bases at J, with 20 bases between. Looked up from germline, CDR1 is MNHEY and CDR2 is SMNVEV (reference sequence). The CDR3 sequence is 19 residues long.

This chain joins TRBV25-1 and TRBJ1-6, with a tentative D call TRBD1 (5 bases). The germline V gene encodes CDR1 MGHDK and CDR2 SYGVNS. Trimming took 0 bases from V and 8 from J, leaving 8 bases between them. The CDR3 loop spans 14 amino acids. The CDR3 reads CASSEYRGDSPLHF. The CDR3 region has the DNA TGTGCCAGCAGTGAATATCGGGGGGATTCACCCCTCCACTTT.

The chain combines TRBV7-2 with TRBJ2-1; 7 bases align to TRBD2. Trimming cost V 1 base and J 1 base; bases outside gene matches: 4. The germline V gene has CDR1 SGHTA and CDR2 FQGNSA. The CDR3 has 16 amino acids. The CDR3 nucleotides read TGTGCCAGCAGCTTAGATCTAGCGGCATCCTACAATGAGCAGTTCTTC. Translating gives CASSLDLAASYNEQFF.

This clonotype was recorded once. The gene calls are TRBV3-1 and TRBJ2-3; D is uncertain. The CDR3 covers 17 residues. CDR1 is LGHDT and CDR2 is YNNKEL in the germline V gene (reference sequence). The germline V and J ends were trimmed by 3 bases and 0 bases, with 16 bases remaining between them. CDR3 region: CASSQGRAMASTDTQYF. Written as DNA, the CDR3 is TGTGCCAGCAGCCAGGGTCGAGCTATGGCTAGCACAGATACGCAGTATTTT.